The clone carrying this T cell receptor beta chain was picked up one time. The data were taken from a study of blood T cell repertoires in COVID-19. Assay used: immunoSEQ multiplex PCR; TCRdb lists only in-frame clones, some missing. Among some 120,000 clones listed, approximately 87% were seen once. Germline V gene data show CDR1 as SGHRS and CDR2 as YFSETQ. With 4 bases clipped from V and 4 bases from J, the junction kept 7 bases outside the gene matches. The CDR3 spans 14 residues. The sequencing input was peripheral blood. The receptor was isolated from a man aged 45-60 years with acute or convalescent COVID-19. The V and J genes are TRBV5-1 and TRBJ1-2, with 7 nucleotides matching TRBD1. The CDR3, as DNA: TGCGCCAGCAGCGTGACAGGGTACCCCTATGGCTACACCTTC. This gives the protein CASSVTGYPYGYTF.